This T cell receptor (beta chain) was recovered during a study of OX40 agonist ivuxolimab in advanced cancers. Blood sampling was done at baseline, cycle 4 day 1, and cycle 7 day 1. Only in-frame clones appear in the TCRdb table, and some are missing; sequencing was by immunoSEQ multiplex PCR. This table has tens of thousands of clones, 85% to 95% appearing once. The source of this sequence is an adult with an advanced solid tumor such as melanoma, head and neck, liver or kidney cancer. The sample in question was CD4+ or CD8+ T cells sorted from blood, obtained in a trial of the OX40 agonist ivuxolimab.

The CDR3 region is CASSVRAGGQETQYF. CDR3 nucleotide sequence: TGTGCCAGCAGCGTAAGAGCGGGAGGACAAGAGACCCAGTACTTC. This chain connects TRBV9 to TRBJ2-5; 9 positions match TRBD2. CDR3 length equals 15 residues. Unmatched junction bases numbered 3, after V lost 1 base and J lost 2 bases. Germline V gene sequence: CDR1 SGDLS, CDR2 YYNGEE.